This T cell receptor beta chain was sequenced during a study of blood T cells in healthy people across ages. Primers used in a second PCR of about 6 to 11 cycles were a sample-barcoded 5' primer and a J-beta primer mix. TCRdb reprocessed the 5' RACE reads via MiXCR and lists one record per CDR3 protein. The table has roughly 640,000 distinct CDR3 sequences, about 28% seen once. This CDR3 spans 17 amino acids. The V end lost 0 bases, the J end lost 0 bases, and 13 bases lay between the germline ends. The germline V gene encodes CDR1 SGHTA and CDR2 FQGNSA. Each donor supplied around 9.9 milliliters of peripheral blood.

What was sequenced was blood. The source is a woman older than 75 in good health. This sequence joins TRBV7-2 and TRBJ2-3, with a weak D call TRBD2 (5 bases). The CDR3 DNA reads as TGTGCCAGCAGCTTAGCTACGGGGTCTACTAGCACAGATACGCAGTATTTT. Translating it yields CASSLATGSTSTDTQYF.